Listed here are 22 T cell receptor beta chains from one sample, sequenced in a study of blood T cells in healthy people across ages (dated by TCRdb to between 2014 and 2016). Library method: 5' RACE. Instrument used: Illumina HiSeq 2500. A second PCR of about 7 to 12 cycles was run with a J-beta primer mix and a sample-barcoded 5' primer. TCRdb redid the processing of the public reads, applying fastp at Q25 and MiXCR, and retained in-frame beta chains. Identical CDR3 proteins give one entry, which carries the most common genes and DNA. This sample lists 1 million or so distinct CDR3 sequences; roughly 24% were detected once. The ten largest make up 0.65% to 0.95% of the sample. The data also belong to a second study, concerning T cells of mothers and their children.

Sequenced material: blood. The receptor source for this set is a girl aged 2-15 years in good health.

This clonotype was picked up a small number of times. A much larger clone is a single base away; this may be a read error. CDR3 in amino acids: CASRSGNTIYF. The CDR3 coding sequence is TGTGCCAGCAGGTCTGGAAACACCATATATTTT. This chain links TRBV27 with TRBJ1-3; no firm D call. This CDR3 region has 11 residues. Germline V gene data show CDR1 as MNHEY and CDR2 as SMNVEV (reference sequence). V lost 6 bases, J lost 1 base, and 1 base lay in between.

This clonotype came up a few times. The chain has TRBV28 and TRBJ1-5; D unclear. The CDR3 sequence is 16 residues long. Trimming shortened V by 5 bases and J by 0 bases, and 14 bases separated the two germline ends. CDR1 is MDHEN, CDR2 SYDVKM, per germline. DNA of the CDR3: TGTGCCAGCAGTCCGGACGGAGGGTATAGCAATCAGCCCCAGCATTTT. This translates into CASSPDGGYSNQPQHF. The complete variable domain, with remaining parts taken from reference TRBV28 and TRBJ1-5, reads DVKVTQSSRYLVKRTGEKVFLECVQDMDHENMFWYRQDPGLGLRLIYFSYDVKMKEKGDIPEGYSVSREKKERFSLILESASTNQTSMYLCASSPDGGYSNQPQHFGDGTRLSIL.

Many counts were recorded for this clonotype. J is TRBJ1-3 and V is TRBV12-3 or TRBV12-4, with D hard to call. CDR3 length: 12 amino acids. Trimming removed 1 base at V and 3 bases at J, with 1 base between. CDR3 sequence: CASSLGGNTIYF. The CDR3 region has the DNA TGTGCCAGCAGTTTAGGTGGAAACACCATATATTTT.

The J gene is TRBJ2-5, the V gene TRBV6-5; 8 bases are shared with TRBD2. The J call may be mistaken, given a closer DNA end match to TRBJ2-1. This CDR3 is 14 amino acids long. Germline CDR1 MNHEY, CDR2 SVGAGI. CDR3 coding DNA: TGTGCCAGCACCCGGGGGGGCAGCGACAATGAGCAGTTCTTC. Translating gives CASTRGGSDNEQFF.

The chain couples TRBV7-9 to TRBJ1-1; the match to TRBD1 covers 7 bases. V lost 8 bases to trimming and J lost 1 base; unmatched junction nucleotides: 16. Germline V CDR1 and CDR2: SEHNR, FQNEAQ (reference sequence). This CDR3 contains 17 residues. The CDR3 loop is CASGGRDSSKPNTEAFF. The CDR3 region has the DNA TGTGCCAGCGGCGGGAGGGACAGCTCAAAACCGAACACTGAAGCTTTCTTT.

This sequence joins TRBV12-5 and TRBJ2-5; D ambiguous. The CDR3 runs 19 residues. CDR1 is LGHNT, CDR2 FRNRAP, per germline. The V gene lost 0 bases and the J gene lost 3 bases, with 23 bases spanning the gap. The CDR3 spells CASGLVVVSASGLKETQYF. CDR3 coding DNA: TGTGCTAGTGGTTTGGTAGTTGTCTCGGCTTCGGGCCTAAAAGAGACCCAGTACTTC.

On this clonotype: An end of the junction does not agree with germline; a read error may underlie this. The chain couples TRBV20-1 to TRBJ2-7, with D perhaps TRBD2 (6 bases). This CDR3 has 15 residues. Germline V gene sequence: CDR1 DFQATT, CDR2 SNEGSKA (reference sequence). CDR3 bases: TGCAGTGCTAACGTGGGGGTATCGATGTCGGGAGAGCAGCACTTC. Translation: CSANVGVSMSGEQHF.

The chain employs TRBV12-3 or TRBV12-4 and TRBJ2-1; D might be TRBD1 (5 bases). The CDR3 runs 13 residues. Deletions cut 3 bases from V and 8 bases from J, with 11 bases between. The CDR3 DNA reads as TGTGCCAGCAGTTTGGGTTGGGGCCATGAGCAGTTCTTC. Residues: CASSLGWGHEQFF.

V usage is TRBV11-2 and J usage is TRBJ2-6; no clear D gene. This CDR3 has 18 residues. Germline CDR1 reads SGHAT; CDR2 reads FQNNGV. V was cut by 4 bases and J by 0 bases, with 16 bases left in between. CDR3 loop: CASSSPLLRTSGANVLTF. The CDR3 region has the DNA TGTGCCAGCAGCTCGCCCCTCCTCAGGACCTCTGGGGCCAACGTCCTGACTTTC.

J is TRBJ2-1 and V is TRBV20-1; 8 nucleotides agree with TRBD2. Germline CDR1 reads DFQATT; CDR2 reads SNEGSKA (reference sequence). The CDR3 has 15 amino acids. The V segment lost 0 bases and the J segment 4 bases; nucleotides outside the gene matches: 5. The CDR3 sequence is CSARDVPGGYNEQFF. The DNA for the CDR3 is TGCAGTGCTAGAGATGTTCCGGGGGGGTACAATGAGCAGTTCTTC.

The chain joins TRBV20-1 to TRBJ2-4; D gene unclear. The CDR3 loop spans 15 amino acids. CDR1 and CDR2 from the germline V gene are DFQATT and SNEGSKA (reference sequence). V was shortened by 1 base and J by 7 bases, with 17 bases between the two germline ends. CDR3 bases: TGCAGTGCTAGAGGGCCAAATCTATTGAACAACATTCAGTACTTC. It yields the protein CSARGPNLLNNIQYF.

The rearrangement joins TRBV5-1 to TRBJ2-5, with D perhaps assigned TRBD1 or TRBD2 (5 bases each). Looked up from germline, CDR1 is SGHRS and CDR2 is YFSETQ. This CDR3 contains 14 residues. V gave up 0 bases and J gave up 4 bases, with 10 bases separating them. CDR3 DNA: TGCGCCAGCAGCTTGGAGAGGGGCGGAGAGACCCAGTACTTC. It codes for CASSLERGGETQYF.

V is TRBV27 and J is TRBJ2-7; D possibly corresponds to TRBD2 (7 bases). The CDR3 consists of 15 residues. The germline CDR1 and CDR2 sequences are MNHEY and SMNVEV (reference sequence). Deletions cut 8 bases from V and 5 bases from J, with 22 bases between. The CDR3 region is CASAGAGVSEDEQYF. The CDR3 bases are TGTGCCAGCGCAGGGGCGGGAGTAAGTGAGGACGAGCAGTACTTC.

The sample holds a few counts of this clonotype. The chain joins TRBV28 to TRBJ2-1; the match to TRBD2 covers 10 bases. The germline gives CDR1 MDHEN, CDR2 SYDVKM. CDR3 length: 16 amino acids. Trimming at V came to 5 bases and at J to 3 bases, leaving 7 bases not matched to a gene. CDR3 DNA sequence: TGTGCCAGCAGTGCCCCAACTAGCGGGAACTACAATGAGCAGTTCTTC. Amino acids: CASSAPTSGNYNEQFF. Combining the CDR3 with reference TRBV28 and TRBJ2-1 gives the whole variable domain DVKVTQSSRYLVKRTGEKVFLECVQDMDHENMFWYRQDPGLGLRLIYFSYDVKMKEKGDIPEGYSVSREKKERFSLILESASTNQTSMYLCASSAPTSGNYNEQFFGPGTRLTVL.

CDR3 residues: CSAKGNQETQYF. The CDR3 region has the DNA TGCAGCGCTAAAGGAAATCAAGAGACCCAGTACTTC. The J gene is TRBJ2-5, the V gene TRBV29-1; D not resolved. The germline gives CDR1 SQVTM, CDR2 ANQGSEA. The CDR3 loop spans 12 amino acids. V shed 7 bases and J shed 2 bases, with 11 bases lying between them.

The V gene is TRBV29-1, the J gene TRBJ2-1; D ambiguous. The CDR3 totals 11 residues. Per germline, CDR1 SQVTM and CDR2 ANQGSEA. The germline V and J ends were trimmed by 7 bases and 3 bases, with 7 bases remaining between them. The CDR3 nucleotides are TGCAGCGCCTTGGGCTACAATGAGCAGTTCTTC. Translation: CSALGYNEQFF.

This clonotype showed up just a few times. J is TRBJ2-4 and V is TRBV19; TRBD2 matches at 9 bases. J lost 12 bases, V lost 8 bases, and 5 bases had no gene match. Germline V lookup: CDR1 LNHDA, CDR2 SQIVND (reference sequence). The CDR3 runs to 11 residues. The CDR3 DNA reads as TGTGCCAGTCAAGCTAGCGGGACTCAGTACTTC. This sequence encodes CASQASGTQYF.

The chain joins TRBV19 to TRBJ2-1, with D perhaps matching TRBD1 or TRBD2 (5 bases each). The assigned J gene may be wrong: the sequence end matches TRBJ2-7 better. Germline V gives CDR1 LNHDA, CDR2 SQIVND (reference sequence). This CDR3 has 12 amino acids. Here the CDR3 DNA reads TGTGCCAGTAGTAAACCCCCAGGGACGCAGTACTTC. As protein: CASSKPPGTQYF.

A note on this clonotype: A single base separates this from a much larger clone, so it may be a read error. The rearrangement links TRBV12-3 or TRBV12-4 to TRBJ2-5; a weak D match, TRBD2 (6 bases). The DNA end favors TRBJ2-7, so the J call may be wrong. The CDR3 covers 13 residues. The CDR3 spells CASSLWEAYEQYF. Here the CDR3 DNA reads TGTGCCAGCAGTTTGTGGGAGGCCTACGAGCAGTACTTC.

This clonotype was counted only a few times. This chain uses TRBV6-2 or TRBV6-3 with TRBJ1-5, with D uncertain. Germline-derived CDR1 and CDR2 are MNHEY and SVGEGT. The CDR3 sequence is 12 residues long. The V and J ends lost 6 bases and 7 bases respectively, with 10 bases between them. DNA of the CDR3: TGTGCCAGCAGACCCCCTGACCAGCCCCAGCATTTT. Its translation: CASRPPDQPQHF.

This clonotype was observed a few times. The chain couples TRBV20-1 to TRBJ2-5; D call uncertain. This CDR3 contains 14 residues. Trimming took off 0 bases at V and 4 bases at J, with 12 bases between the two ends. Germline V lookup: CDR1 DFQATT, CDR2 SNEGSKA (reference sequence). The CDR3 sequence: CSARDLGRGETQYF. CDR3 coding DNA: TGCAGTGCTAGAGATCTCGGCCGCGGAGAGACCCAGTACTTC.

This clonotype was counted only a few times. V is TRBV28 and J is TRBJ2-1; 7 bases are a match to TRBD1. The CDR3 contains 16 residues. Germline values: CDR1 MDHEN, CDR2 SYDVKM. Trimming took 4 bases from V and 7 from J; bases not matched to a gene: 13. The CDR3 protein is CASSSWKGARGNEQFF. CDR3 nucleotide sequence: TGTGCCAGCAGTTCCTGGAAGGGGGCGAGGGGGAATGAGCAGTTCTTC.